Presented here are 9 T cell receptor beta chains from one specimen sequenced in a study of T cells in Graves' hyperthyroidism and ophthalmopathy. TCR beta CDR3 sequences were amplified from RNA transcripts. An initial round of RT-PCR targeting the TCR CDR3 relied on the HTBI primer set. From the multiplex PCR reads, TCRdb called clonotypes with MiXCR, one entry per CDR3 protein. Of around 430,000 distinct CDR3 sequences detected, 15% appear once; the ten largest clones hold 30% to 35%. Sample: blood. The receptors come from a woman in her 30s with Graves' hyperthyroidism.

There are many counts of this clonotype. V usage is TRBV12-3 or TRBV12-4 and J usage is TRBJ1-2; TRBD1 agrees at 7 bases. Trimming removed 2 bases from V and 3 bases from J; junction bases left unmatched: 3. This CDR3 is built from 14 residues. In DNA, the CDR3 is TGTGCCAGCAGTTTAAGACAGGGTGACTATGGCTACACCTTC. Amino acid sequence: CASSLRQGDYGYTF.

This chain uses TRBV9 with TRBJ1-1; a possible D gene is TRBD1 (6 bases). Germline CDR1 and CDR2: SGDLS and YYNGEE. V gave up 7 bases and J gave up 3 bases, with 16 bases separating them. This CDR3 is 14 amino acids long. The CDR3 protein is CASGRGRGDTEAFF. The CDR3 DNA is TGTGCCAGCGGTCGGGGCAGGGGAGACACTGAAGCTTTCTTT. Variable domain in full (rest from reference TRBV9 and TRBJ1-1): DSGVTQTPKHLITATGQRVTLRCSPRSGDLSVYWYQQSLDQGLQFLIQYYNGEERAKGNILERFSAQQFPDLHSELNLSSLELGDSALYFCASGRGRGDTEAFFGQGTRLTVV.

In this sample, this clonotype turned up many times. The chain's CDR3 is CASRDLQGSSYEQYF. The CDR3 coding sequence is TGTGCCAGCAGGGACTTACAGGGAAGCTCCTACGAGCAGTACTTC. V gene TRBV6-1 combines with J gene TRBJ2-7; D perhaps matches TRBD1 (6 bases). Trimming cost V 6 bases and J 0 bases, with 15 bases left between them. The CDR3 sequence is 15 residues long. Germline loops: CDR1 MNHNS, CDR2 SASEGT.

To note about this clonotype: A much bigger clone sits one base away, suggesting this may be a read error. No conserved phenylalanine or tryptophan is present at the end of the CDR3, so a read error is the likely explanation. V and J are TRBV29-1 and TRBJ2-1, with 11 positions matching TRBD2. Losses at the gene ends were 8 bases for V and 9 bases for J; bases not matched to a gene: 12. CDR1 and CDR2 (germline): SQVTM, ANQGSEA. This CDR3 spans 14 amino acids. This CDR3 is CSNERASGRSEQFS. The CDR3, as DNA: TGCAGCAACGAAAGGGCTAGCGGGAGGTCTGAGCAGTTCTCC.

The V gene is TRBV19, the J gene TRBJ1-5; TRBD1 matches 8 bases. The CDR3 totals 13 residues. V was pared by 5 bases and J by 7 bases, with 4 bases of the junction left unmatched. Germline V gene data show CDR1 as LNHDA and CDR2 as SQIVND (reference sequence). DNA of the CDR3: TGTGCCAGTAGTGTTGACAGGGGCCAGCCCCAGCATTTT. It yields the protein CASSVDRGQPQHF.

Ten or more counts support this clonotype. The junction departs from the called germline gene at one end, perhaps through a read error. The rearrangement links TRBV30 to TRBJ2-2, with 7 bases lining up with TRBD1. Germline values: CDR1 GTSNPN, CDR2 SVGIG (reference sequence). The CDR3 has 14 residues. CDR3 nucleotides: TGTGCCGGGAGAAAGGGGGCTGGCACCGGGGAGCTGTTTTTT. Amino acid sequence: CAGRKGAGTGELFF.

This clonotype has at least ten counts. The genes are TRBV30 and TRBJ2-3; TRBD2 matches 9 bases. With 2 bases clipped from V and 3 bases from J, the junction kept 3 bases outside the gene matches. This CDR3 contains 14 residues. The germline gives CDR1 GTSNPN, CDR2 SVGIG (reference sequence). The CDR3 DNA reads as TGTGCCTGGAGTTATAGCGGGAGAACAGATACGCAGTATTTT. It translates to CAWSYSGRTDTQYF. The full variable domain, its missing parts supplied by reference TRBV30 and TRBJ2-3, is SQTIHQWPATLVQPVGSPLSLECTVEGTSNPNLYWYRQAAGRGLQLLFYSVGIGQISSEVPQNLSASRPQDRQFILSSKKLLLSDSGFYLCAWSYSGRTDTQYFGPGTRLTVL.

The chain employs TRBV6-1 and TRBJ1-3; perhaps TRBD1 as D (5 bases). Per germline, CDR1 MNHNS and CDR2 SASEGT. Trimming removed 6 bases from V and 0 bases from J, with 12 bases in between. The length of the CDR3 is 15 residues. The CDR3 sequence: CASRPRQLSGNTIYF. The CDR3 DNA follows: TGTGCCAGCAGACCTAGACAGCTCTCTGGAAACACCATATATTTT.

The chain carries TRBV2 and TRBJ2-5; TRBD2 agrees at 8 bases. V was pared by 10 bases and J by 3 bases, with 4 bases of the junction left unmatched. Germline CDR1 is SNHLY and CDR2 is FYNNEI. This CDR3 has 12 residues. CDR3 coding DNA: TGTGCCATAACTAGCGGCAAAGAGACCCAGTACTTC. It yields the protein CAITSGKETQYF.